A selection of T cell receptor beta chains follows, all from one sample in a study of T cells expressing NK-cell markers. TCRdb reprocessed the 5' RACE reads and keeps a single row for each CDR3 protein, giving no DNA. Listed are hundreds of thousands of distinct CDR3 sequences; approximately 3.5% falls within the top ten. The specimen was blood T cells: a sorted CD56 or NKG2C T cell subset, CD4+ or CD8+ T cells, or bulk PBMC T cells (not recorded which). The source is a man younger than 35 in good health. CDR3s include the opening cysteine and the closing phenylalanine or tryptophan.

CDR3 protein,V gene,J gene
CAISESGTGKYQPQHF,TRBV10-3,TRBJ1-5
CSASFLYQETQYF,TRBV20-1,TRBJ2-5
CASSFWGGLRGQYF,TRBV28,TRBJ2-7
CSASRVGVEEKLFF,TRBV20-1,TRBJ1-4
CASSFLGRIMDTQYF,TRBV5-6,TRBJ2-3
CASSPTSEPQHF,TRBV7-8,TRBJ1-5
CASSQDGGRSNEQFF,TRBV3-1,TRBJ2-1
CSVVGGGPRNEQFF,TRBV29-1,TRBJ2-1
CASSLALQGKDTEAFF,TRBV7-8,TRBJ1-1
CASRGLAGAYNEQFF,TRBV2,TRBJ2-1
CASSSRLVEWGENEQFF,TRBV5-1,TRBJ2-1
CSAGLAAPGTQYF,TRBV20-1,TRBJ2-3
CASSLESPGQGVDGYTF,TRBV5-1,TRBJ1-2
CSARDAIQETQYF,TRBV20-1,TRBJ2-5
CASSQDYGLVTGNEQFF,TRBV4-2,TRBJ2-1
CASSVGTSGRMGEQYF,TRBV9,TRBJ2-7
CASSWTGGLAGGPSNEQFF,TRBV7-2,TRBJ2-1
CSVVRASEQFF,TRBV29-1,TRBJ2-1
CASSVLPRDRGRGDQETQYF,TRBV9,TRBJ2-5
CASSQGTGIGEQFF,TRBV4-3,TRBJ2-1
CASSPQGAGQQYF,TRBV7-7,TRBJ2-7
CASSVRTSHSSSTDTQYF,TRBV9,TRBJ2-3
CASSFRRLIYNEQFF,TRBV6-2/TRBV6-3,TRBJ2-1
CASTYLFGAKNIQYF,TRBV7-2,TRBJ2-4
CASSVWPNQPQHF,TRBV9,TRBJ1-5
CASSLTKGEAFF,TRBV11-2,TRBJ1-1
CASSPLSSTGPSYGYTF,TRBV5-1,TRBJ1-2
CASSGTSSPYEQYF,TRBV12-3/TRBV12-4,TRBJ2-7